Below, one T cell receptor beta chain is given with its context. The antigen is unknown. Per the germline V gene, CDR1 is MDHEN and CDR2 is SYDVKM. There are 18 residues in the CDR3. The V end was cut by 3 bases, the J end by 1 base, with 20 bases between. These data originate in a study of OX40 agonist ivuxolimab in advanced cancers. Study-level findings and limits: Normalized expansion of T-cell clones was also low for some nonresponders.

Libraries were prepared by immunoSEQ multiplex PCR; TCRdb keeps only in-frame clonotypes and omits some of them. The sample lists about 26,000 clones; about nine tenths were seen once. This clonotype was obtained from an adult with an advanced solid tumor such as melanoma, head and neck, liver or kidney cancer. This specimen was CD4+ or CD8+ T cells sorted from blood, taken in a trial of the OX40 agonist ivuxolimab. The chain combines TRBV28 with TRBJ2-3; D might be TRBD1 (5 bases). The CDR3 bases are TGTGCCAGCAGTTTCGGGCAGGGAATTTTCTCTGGCACAGATACGCAGTATTTT. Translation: CASSFGQGIFSGTDTQYF.